A selection of T cell receptor beta chains follows, all from one sample in a study of PD-L1 blockade in urothelial cancer. Repertoires were generated with immunoSEQ multiplex PCR, while TCRdb's copy carries only in-frame clones and drops some. Altogether 80,000 to 130,000 clones are present, 90% to 95% being singletons, with the ten largest covering 0.85% to 1%. Sequenced material: PBMCs, taken around atezolizumab (anti-PD-L1) treatment. Source of these receptors: a woman of 80 years or more with urothelial cancer. The conserved cysteine and the conserved F or W are not part of the CDR3 here. Each record gives: V gene, D gene, J gene, CDR3 protein. D genes are given only for firm matches.

>TRBV28|.|TRBJ2-6
ASSYAGVLNSGANVLT
>TRBV28|.|TRBJ1-1
ASTLLYGAGDTEAF
>TRBV27|TRBD1|TRBJ1-5
ASREGTVSNQPQH
>TRBV5-5|.|TRBJ2-7
ASNLDRQEQY
>TRBV28|.|TRBJ1-2
ASSLGGYNGYT
>TRBV28|.|TRBJ1-3
ASLGGPSGNTIY
>TRBV5-1|.|TRBJ1-1
ASSLGSGLNTEAF
>TRBV5-4|TRBD1|TRBJ1-4
ASSLGTGETNEKLF
>TRBV7-3|TRBD2|TRBJ2-7
ASSPRGGSSYEQY
>TRBV5-1|.|TRBJ2-7
ASSLDRSDYEQY
>TRBV9|.|TRBJ1-2
ASTRQDNYGYT
>TRBV6-1|.|TRBJ2-7
ASSEAPRSSYEQY
>TRBV27|.|TRBJ2-1
ASSSELRGSYNEQF
>TRBV2|TRBD2|TRBJ2-1
ASSEGLAGAYNEQF
>TRBV14|.|TRBJ2-5
ASSQGKDSSQETQY